This TCR beta chain was sequenced in a study of control samples from healthy donors and cancer patients. The data were produced by immunoSEQ multiplex PCR, yet TCRdb's version contains in-frame clones alone and is incomplete. The data show around 89,000 clones, roughly 82% seen once. There are many counts of this clone. This sequence was found in an older woman in good health. Sequencing used blood.

The DNA for the CDR3 is TGTGCCAGCAGTGCAGGGGGGGAGACCCAGTACTTC. Amino acid sequence: CASSAGGETQYF. The chain carries TRBV2 and TRBJ2-5; tentative D call: TRBD1 (7 bases). Germline CDR1 and CDR2: SNHLY and FYNNEI. Trimming took off 4 bases at V and 5 bases at J, with 8 bases between the two ends. This CDR3 has 12 residues. The entire variable domain, with the rest obtained from reference TRBV2 and TRBJ2-5, is as follows: EPEVTQTPSHQVTQMGQEVILRCVPISNHLYFYWYRQILGQKVEFLVSFYNNEISEKSEIFDDQFSVERPDGSNFTLKIRSTKLEDSAMYFCASSAGGETQYFGPGTRLLVL.